A selection of T cell receptor beta chains follows, all from one sample in a study of cytomegalovirus exposure and HLA in healthy donors. The method was immunoSEQ multiplex PCR; TCRdb's version includes in-frame clones alone and lacks a portion of them. Here the sample spans fewer than 150,000 clones, around 88% being singletons. Sample: PBMCs. The receptors were gathered from a woman in her late teens or twenties in good health and CMV-seropositive. Both conserved end residues are part of each CDR3. Rows may omit the clone size; those that give it use once, few, many or a size class.

v_gene,abundance,j_gene,CDR3aa
TRBV6-6,.,TRBJ2-2,CASSYSRGSGELFF
TRBV27,.,TRBJ1-5,CASSLGRGKGNQPQHF
TRBV2,.,TRBJ1-1,CASRQGAIDTEAFF
TRBV7-9,.,TRBJ2-2,CASSFGQGGELFF
TRBV15,.,TRBJ2-1,CATSADSGGFYNEQFF
TRBV7-2,.,TRBJ1-5,CASTANNQPQHF
TRBV10-3,.,TRBJ2-5,CATGTGGQAEQETQYF
TRBV27,.,TRBJ1-2,CASSPGGLANYGYTF
TRBV7-8,.,TRBJ2-5,CASSPGDGRRETQYF
TRBV18,.,TRBJ1-2,CASSPQESNYGYTF
TRBV6-5,.,TRBJ1-1,CASSFRWGLGTEAFF
TRBV19,.,TRBJ1-5,CASSIGRMWRGPNQPQHF
TRBV2,once,TRBJ2-7,CASSDVPLIDEQYF
TRBV5-1,.,TRBJ2-1,CASSAGTGTNEQFF
TRBV11-2,once,TRBJ1-4,CASSFGANEKLFF
TRBV11-1,.,TRBJ2-7,CASSLDRGHEQYF
TRBV2,few,TRBJ1-1,CASSQGHLNTEAFF
TRBV7-6,.,TRBJ2-7,CASSLGQGKGEQYF
TRBV7-8,.,TRBJ1-4,CASSLGTGSEKLFF
TRBV6-1,.,TRBJ2-1,CASRQGTSYNEQFF
TRBV5-4,.,TRBJ2-2,CASSLRAGATTGELFF
TRBV28,.,TRBJ2-6,CASRAHSGANVLTF
TRBV28,.,TRBJ1-6,CASSSETGRGVPLHF
TRBV2,.,TRBJ2-5,CATSPPGGTQYF
TRBV7-2,.,TRBJ1-2,CASSLGSRYGYTF
TRBV28,.,TRBJ2-3,CASNGRETDTQYF
TRBV28,.,TRBJ1-2,CASSSTGSTPGYTF
TRBV5-1,.,TRBJ1-1,CASSFDWGLGAFF
TRBV7-3,few,TRBJ2-7,CASSSSMEGEQYF
TRBV10-3,.,TRBJ2-6,CAISGGLAGAGANVLTF
TRBV9,.,TRBJ1-2,CASTSPGIYGYTF
TRBV19,.,TRBJ1-6,CATLRTGSGSPLHF
TRBV19,.,TRBJ2-3,CASSLMLAGGPTDTQYF
TRBV18,.,TRBJ2-5,CASSPRQGLETQYF
TRBV28,.,TRBJ2-4,CASRPRQGAKWNIQYF
TRBV9,.,TRBJ2-2,CASSARTGNTGELFF
TRBV5-4,.,TRBJ2-3,CASSGKGLAGDSTQYF
TRBV5-1,once,TRBJ1-2,CASNLDRDLSGYTF
TRBV15,.,TRBJ2-2,CATSRDVRLNTGELFF
TRBV6-5,.,TRBJ1-2,CASSYSGGATPYGYTF
TRBV19,.,TRBJ2-7,CASSIGDRGTSYEQYF
TRBV5-4,.,TRBJ2-3,CASSSPQGARTDTQYF
TRBV9,.,TRBJ2-3,CASSPRLASTDTQYF
TRBV19,.,TRBJ1-1,CASSMEWGAEAFF
TRBV4-2,.,TRBJ2-3,CASSQAAGDPNTQYF
TRBV28,.,TRBJ2-7,CAIQGPYEQYF
TRBV28,.,TRBJ1-5,CASSFGVSNQPQHF
TRBV7-9,.,TRBJ2-7,CASSFRDRGYEQYF